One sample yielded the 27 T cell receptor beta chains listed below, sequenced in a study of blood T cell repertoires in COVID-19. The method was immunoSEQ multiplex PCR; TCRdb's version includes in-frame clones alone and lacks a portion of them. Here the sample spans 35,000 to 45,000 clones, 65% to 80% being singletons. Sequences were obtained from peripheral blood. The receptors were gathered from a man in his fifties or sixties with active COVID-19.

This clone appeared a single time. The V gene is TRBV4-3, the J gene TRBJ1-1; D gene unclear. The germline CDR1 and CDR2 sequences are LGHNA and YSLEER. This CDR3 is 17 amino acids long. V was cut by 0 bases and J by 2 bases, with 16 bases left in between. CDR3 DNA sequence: TGCGCCAGCAGCCAAGATTTAACAGCTATTGATAACACTGAAGCTTTCTTT. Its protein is CASSQDLTAIDNTEAFF.

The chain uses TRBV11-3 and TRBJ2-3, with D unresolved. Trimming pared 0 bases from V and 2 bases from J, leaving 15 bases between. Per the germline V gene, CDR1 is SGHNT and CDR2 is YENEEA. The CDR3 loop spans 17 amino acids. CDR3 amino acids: CASSLDTYGAYTDTQYF. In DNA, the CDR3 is TGTGCCAGCAGCTTAGACACTTATGGTGCCTACACAGATACGCAGTATTTT.

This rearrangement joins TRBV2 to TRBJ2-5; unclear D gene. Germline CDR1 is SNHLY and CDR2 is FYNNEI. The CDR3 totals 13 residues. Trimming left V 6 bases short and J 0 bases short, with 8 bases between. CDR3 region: CASRREYQETQYF. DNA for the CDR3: TGTGCCAGCAGACGAGAGTACCAAGAGACCCAGTACTTC.

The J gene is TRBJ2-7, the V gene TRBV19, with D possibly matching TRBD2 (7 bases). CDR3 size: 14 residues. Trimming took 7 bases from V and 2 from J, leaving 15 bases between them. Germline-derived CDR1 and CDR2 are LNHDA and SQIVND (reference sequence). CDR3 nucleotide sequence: TGTGCCAGTACCCTAAGGGGGGGGCCCTACGAGCAGTACTTC. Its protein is CASTLRGGPYEQYF.

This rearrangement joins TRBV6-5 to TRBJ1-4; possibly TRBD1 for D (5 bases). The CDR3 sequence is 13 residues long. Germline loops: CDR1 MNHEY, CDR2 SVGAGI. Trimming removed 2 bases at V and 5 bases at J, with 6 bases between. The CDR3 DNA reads TGTGCCAGCAGTTACCGGGGGAATGAAAAACTGTTTTTT. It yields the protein CASSYRGNEKLFF.

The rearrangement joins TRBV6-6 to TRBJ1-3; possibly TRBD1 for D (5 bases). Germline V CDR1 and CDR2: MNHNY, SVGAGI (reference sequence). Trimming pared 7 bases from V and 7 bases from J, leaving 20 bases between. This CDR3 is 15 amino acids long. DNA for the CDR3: TGTGCCAGCAACTTCAGTCCCGGGCCAGGGAACACCATATATTTT. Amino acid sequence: CASNFSPGPGNTIYF.

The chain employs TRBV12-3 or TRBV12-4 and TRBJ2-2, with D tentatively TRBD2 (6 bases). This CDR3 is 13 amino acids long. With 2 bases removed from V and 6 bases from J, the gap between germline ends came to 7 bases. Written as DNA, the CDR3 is TGTGCCAGCAGTTTACGGAGGGCCGGGGAGCTGTTTTTT. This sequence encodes CASSLRRAGELFF.

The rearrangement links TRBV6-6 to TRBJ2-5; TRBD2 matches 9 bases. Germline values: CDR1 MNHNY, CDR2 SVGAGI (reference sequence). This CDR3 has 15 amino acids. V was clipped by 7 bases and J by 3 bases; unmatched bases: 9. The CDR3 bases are TGTGCCAGCAAGGGTAGCGGGAGATCCGAAGAGACCCAGTACTTC. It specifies CASKGSGRSEETQYF.

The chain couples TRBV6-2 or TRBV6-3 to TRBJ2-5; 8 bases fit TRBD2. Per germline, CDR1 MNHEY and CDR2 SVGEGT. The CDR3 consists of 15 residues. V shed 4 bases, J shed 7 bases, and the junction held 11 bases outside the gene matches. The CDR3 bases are TGTGCCAGCAGTTTAGGCGGCGGGGGGCTAAGGACCCAGTACTTC. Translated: CASSLGGGGLRTQYF.

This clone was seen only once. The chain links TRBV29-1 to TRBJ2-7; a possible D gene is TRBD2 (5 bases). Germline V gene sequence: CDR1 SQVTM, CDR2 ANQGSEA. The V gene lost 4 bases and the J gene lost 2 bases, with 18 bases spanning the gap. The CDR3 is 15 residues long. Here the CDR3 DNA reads TGCAGCGTTGTCCCCCGGAGAGGGCCACCCTACGAGCAGTACTTC. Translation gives CSVVPRRGPPYEQYF.

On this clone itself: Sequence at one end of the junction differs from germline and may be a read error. CDR3 sequence (DNA): TGTGCTAGCAGCCCCAGCAGGGTTGCCACTGAAGCTTTCTTT. It encodes CASSPSRVATEAFF. The chain carries TRBV7-7 and TRBJ1-1, with TRBD1 as a possible D gene (5 bases). The CDR3 is 14 residues long. Germline lookup yields CDR1 SSHAT and CDR2 FNYEAQ (reference sequence). Looking up the rest from reference TRBV7-7 and TRBJ1-1 gives the full variable domain: GAGVSQSPRYKVTKRGQDVTLRCDPISSHATLYWYQQALGQGPEFLTYFNYEAQPDKSGLPSDRFSAERPEGSISTLTIQRTEQRDSAMYRCASSPSRVATEAFFGQGTRLTVV.

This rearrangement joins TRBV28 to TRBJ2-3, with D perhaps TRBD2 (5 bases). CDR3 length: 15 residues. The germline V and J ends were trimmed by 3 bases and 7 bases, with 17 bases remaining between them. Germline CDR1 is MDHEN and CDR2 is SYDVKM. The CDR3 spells CASSFSRRVGNTQYF. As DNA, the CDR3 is TGTGCCAGCAGTTTTAGTAGAAGGGTCGGGAATACGCAGTATTTT.

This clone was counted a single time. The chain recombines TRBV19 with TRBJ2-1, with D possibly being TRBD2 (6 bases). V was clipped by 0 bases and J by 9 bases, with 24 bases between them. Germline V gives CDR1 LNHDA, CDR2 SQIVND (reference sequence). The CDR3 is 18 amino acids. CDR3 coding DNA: TGTGCCAGTAGTATAGATAGGTTCGAGGAGCGGGTCTTAGGTGAGCAGTTCTTC. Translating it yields CASSIDRFEERVLGEQFF.

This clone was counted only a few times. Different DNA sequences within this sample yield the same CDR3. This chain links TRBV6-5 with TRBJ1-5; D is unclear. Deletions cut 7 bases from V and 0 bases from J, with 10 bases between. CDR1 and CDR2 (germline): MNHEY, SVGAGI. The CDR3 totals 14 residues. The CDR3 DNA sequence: TGTGCCAGCAATCCGACGGGTAGCAATCAGCCCCAGCATTTT. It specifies CASNPTGSNQPQHF.

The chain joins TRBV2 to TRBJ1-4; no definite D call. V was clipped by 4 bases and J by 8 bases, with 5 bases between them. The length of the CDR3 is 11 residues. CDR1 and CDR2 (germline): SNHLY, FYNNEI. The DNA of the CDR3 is TGTGCCAGCAGTGGTGGCGAAAAACTGTTTTTT. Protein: CASSGGEKLFF.

This chain's CDR3 is CASRTLAGVYNEQFF. The CDR3 bases are TGTGCCAGTAGAACACTAGCGGGAGTCTACAATGAGCAGTTCTTC. The rearrangement joins TRBV19 to TRBJ2-1, with 11 bases matching TRBD2. Germline assignment: CDR1 LNHDA and CDR2 SQIVND (reference sequence). The CDR3 runs to 15 residues. Unmatched junction bases numbered 4, after V lost 6 bases and J lost 3 bases. Based on the CDR3 plus reference TRBV19 and TRBJ2-1, the full variable domain is DGGITQSPKYLFRKEGQNVTLSCEQNLNHDAMYWYRQDPGQGLRLIYYSQIVNDFQKGDIAEGYSVSREKKESFPLTVTSAQKNPTAFYLCASRTLAGVYNEQFFGPGTRLTVL.

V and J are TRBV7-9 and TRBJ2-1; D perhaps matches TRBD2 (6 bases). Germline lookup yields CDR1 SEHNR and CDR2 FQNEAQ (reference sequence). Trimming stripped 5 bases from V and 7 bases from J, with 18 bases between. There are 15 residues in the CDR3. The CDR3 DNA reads TGTGCCAGCAGCCAGGGACTGCTCGGAGGAAATGAGCAGTTCTTC. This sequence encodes CASSQGLLGGNEQFF.

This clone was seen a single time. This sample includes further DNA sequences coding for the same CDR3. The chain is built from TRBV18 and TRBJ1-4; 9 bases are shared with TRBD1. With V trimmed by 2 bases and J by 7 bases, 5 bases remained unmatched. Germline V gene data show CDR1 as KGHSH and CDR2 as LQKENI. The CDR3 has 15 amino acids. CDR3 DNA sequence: TGTGCCAGCTCACCAAGGGGACAGGGAACTGAAAAACTGTTTTTT. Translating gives CASSPRGQGTEKLFF.

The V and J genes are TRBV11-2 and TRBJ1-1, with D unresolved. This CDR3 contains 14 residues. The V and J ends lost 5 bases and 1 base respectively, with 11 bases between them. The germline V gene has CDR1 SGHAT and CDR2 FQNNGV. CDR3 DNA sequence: TGTGCCAGCAGCCCGCTTCAGTCGAACACTGAAGCTTTCTTT. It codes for CASSPLQSNTEAFF.

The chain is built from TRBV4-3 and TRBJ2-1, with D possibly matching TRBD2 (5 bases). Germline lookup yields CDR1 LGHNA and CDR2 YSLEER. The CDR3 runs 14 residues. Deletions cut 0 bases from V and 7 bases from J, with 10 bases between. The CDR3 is CASSQDRGMNEQFF. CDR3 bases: TGCGCCAGCAGCCAAGATCGGGGAATGAATGAGCAGTTCTTC.

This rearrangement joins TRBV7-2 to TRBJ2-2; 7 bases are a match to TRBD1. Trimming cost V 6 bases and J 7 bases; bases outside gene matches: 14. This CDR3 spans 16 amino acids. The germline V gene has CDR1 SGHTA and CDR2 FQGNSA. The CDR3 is CASRPPGQPAGGELFF. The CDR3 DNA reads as TGTGCCAGCAGACCTCCGGGACAGCCTGCGGGCGGGGAGCTGTTTTTT.

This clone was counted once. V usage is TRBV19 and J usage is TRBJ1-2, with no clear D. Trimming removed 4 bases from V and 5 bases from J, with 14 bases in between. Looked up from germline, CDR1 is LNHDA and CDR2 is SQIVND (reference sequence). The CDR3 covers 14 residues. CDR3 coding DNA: TGTGCCAGTAGTACCCGACGGGTTGGGTATGGCTACACCTTC. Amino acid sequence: CASSTRRVGYGYTF.

CDR3: CASFPGGWNTEAFF. CDR3 nucleotides: TGTGCCAGCTTTCCAGGGGGCTGGAACACTGAAGCTTTCTTT. This rearrangement joins TRBV6-5 to TRBJ1-1; TRBD1 agrees at 8 bases. The V gene's germline CDR1 is MNHEY and CDR2 SVGAGI. J lost 1 base, V lost 8 bases, and 6 bases had no gene match. The CDR3 contains 14 residues.

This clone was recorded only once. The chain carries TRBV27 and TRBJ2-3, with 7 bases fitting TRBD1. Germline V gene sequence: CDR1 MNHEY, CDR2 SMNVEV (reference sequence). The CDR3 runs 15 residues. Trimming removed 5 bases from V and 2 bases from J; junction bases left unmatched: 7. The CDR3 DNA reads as TGTGCCAGCAGTACGCGGACAGGTTCCACAGATACGCAGTATTTT. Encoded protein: CASSTRTGSTDTQYF.

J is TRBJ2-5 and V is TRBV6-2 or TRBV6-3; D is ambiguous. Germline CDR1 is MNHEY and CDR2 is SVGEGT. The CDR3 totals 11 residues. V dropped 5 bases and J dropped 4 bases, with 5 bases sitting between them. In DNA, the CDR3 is TGTGCCAGCAGTCCCCGAGAGACCCAGTACTTC. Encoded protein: CASSPRETQYF.

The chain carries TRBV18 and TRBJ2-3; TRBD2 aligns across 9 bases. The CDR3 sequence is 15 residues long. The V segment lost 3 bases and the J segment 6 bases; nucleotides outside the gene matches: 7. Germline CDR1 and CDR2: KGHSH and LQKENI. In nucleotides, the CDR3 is TGTGCCAGCTCACCCCCGGGGCTAGCGGGGGATACGCAGTATTTT. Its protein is CASSPPGLAGDTQYF.

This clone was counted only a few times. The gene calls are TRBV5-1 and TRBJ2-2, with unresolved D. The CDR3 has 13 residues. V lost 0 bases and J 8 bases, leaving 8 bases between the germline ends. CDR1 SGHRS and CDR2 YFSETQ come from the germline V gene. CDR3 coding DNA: TGCGCCAGCAGCTTGGCCCCGTCGGGGGAGCTGTTTTTT. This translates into CASSLAPSGELFF.